One sample yielded the 27 T cell receptor beta chains listed below, sequenced in a study of persistence of HIV-infected CD4 T cells. Nonspecific anti-CD3/anti-CD28 bead stimulation represents the broad CD4+ T cell repertoire. Responding CD4+ T cells were sorted by upregulation of both CD40 ligand and CD69. This was the immunoSEQ version 4 assay in survey mode. Sequenced by immunoSEQ multiplex PCR; TCRdb stores in-frame clones only, minus some. The sample contains under 50,000 clones, 80% to 90% of which appear only once. For these TCRs, the target antigens are not known. The material sequenced was CD4+ T cells sorted from PBMCs after roughly 17-hour stimulation, taken from a patient who received antiretroviral therapy. All receptors derive from an adult woman with HIV who was CMV-seropositive.

The chain is built from TRBV29-1 and TRBJ2-2; D unclear. V was trimmed by 7 bases and J by 0 bases, leaving 9 bases between them. Germline V gene lookup returns CDR1 SQVTM and CDR2 ANQGSEA. This CDR3 comprises 13 residues. This CDR3 is CSARTANTGELFF. The CDR3 nucleotides are TGCAGCGCCCGAACAGCGAACACCGGGGAGCTGTTTTTT.

This clone was seen a single time. This chain links TRBV5-1 with TRBJ2-3; D is undetermined. V lost 2 bases and J 2 bases, leaving 0 bases between the germline ends. This CDR3 region has 11 residues. CDR1 is SGHRS and CDR2 is YFSETQ in the germline V gene. The CDR3 DNA reads as TGCGCCAGCAGCTTCACAGATACGCAGTATTTT. Amino acids: CASSFTDTQYF.

V is TRBV28 and J is TRBJ2-3; 7 nucleotides align to TRBD2. The V segment lost 4 bases and the J segment 2 bases; nucleotides outside the gene matches: 6. The CDR3 is 15 residues long. The germline V gene has CDR1 MDHEN and CDR2 SYDVKM. DNA for the CDR3: TGTGCCAGCAGTTCTGGGACTACCTACACAGATACGCAGTATTTT. Its translation: CASSSGTTYTDTQYF.

This clone came up once. V gene TRBV18 combines with J gene TRBJ2-3; no clear D gene. Germline CDR1 KGHSH, CDR2 LQKENI. The CDR3 has 10 residues. V gave up 9 bases and J gave up 5 bases, with 6 bases separating them. CDR3 nucleotides: TGTGCCAGTTCGGAAGATACGCAGTATTTT. It encodes CASSEDTQYF.

The genes are TRBV19 and TRBJ1-1, with no clear D. Germline CDR1 reads LNHDA; CDR2 reads SQIVND (reference sequence). The CDR3 covers 15 residues. The ends were cut back, 2 bases at V and 2 bases at J, with 12 bases in the middle. The CDR3 here is CASSIWEETNTEAFF. CDR3 bases: TGTGCCAGTAGTATATGGGAGGAGACTAACACTGAAGCTTTCTTT.

This chain links TRBV27 with TRBJ2-2; possibly TRBD1 for D (5 bases). CDR1 and CDR2 (germline): MNHEY, SMNVEV (reference sequence). The CDR3 sequence is 16 residues long. V gave up 1 base and J gave up 2 bases, with 11 bases separating them. The CDR3: CASSLWGGLNTGELFF. The CDR3 bases are TGTGCCAGCAGTTTATGGGGCGGCCTTAACACCGGGGAGCTGTTTTTT.

J is TRBJ1-2 and V is TRBV7-9; no firm D call. This CDR3 spans 13 amino acids. Germline V lookup: CDR1 SEHNR, CDR2 FQNEAQ (reference sequence). Deletions cut 0 bases from V and 6 bases from J, with 8 bases between. CDR3 in DNA: TGTGCCAGCAGCTTAGCCGGGAAACATGGCTACACCTTC. Amino acids: CASSLAGKHGYTF.

This clone appeared once. This chain connects TRBV5-6 to TRBJ1-2; the D is unclear. The CDR3 has 15 residues. Germline CDR1 SGHDT, CDR2 YYEEEE. V shed 3 bases and J shed 5 bases, with 17 bases lying between them. This chain's CDR3 is CASSSRVGPSYGYTF. The CDR3 DNA reads as TGTGCCAGCAGCTCTCGGGTGGGTCCTTCTTATGGCTACACCTTC.

This clone has just a few counts. The chain couples TRBV2 to TRBJ1-2, with D unclear. Germline values: CDR1 SNHLY, CDR2 FYNNEI. This CDR3 has 13 residues. The V and J ends lost 4 bases and 4 bases respectively, with 10 bases between them. The CDR3 region has the DNA TGTGCCAGCAGTGGAATAGAGTTCTATGGCTACACCTTC. The encoded protein is CASSGIEFYGYTF.

This sequence joins TRBV27 and TRBJ2-3, with no clear D. V was shortened by 3 bases and J by 0 bases, with 13 bases between the two germline ends. Germline assignment: CDR1 MNHEY and CDR2 SMNVEV (reference sequence). The CDR3 is 16 residues long. The CDR3 nucleotides read TGTGCCAGCAGTTTCCTCCCCGGTCCTAGCACAGATACGCAGTATTTT. Translating gives CASSFLPGPSTDTQYF.

V gene TRBV13 combines with J gene TRBJ2-5; no clear D. V was shortened by 5 bases and J by 5 bases, with 15 bases between the two germline ends. The CDR3 length is 14 residues. Germline CDR1 reads PRHDT; CDR2 reads FYEKMQ (reference sequence). CDR3 coding DNA: TGTGCCAGCAGCCAATTGGCCCCGGCGGAGACCCAGTACTTC. Protein sequence: CASSQLAPAETQYF.

The chain links TRBV5-6 to TRBJ2-5; possibly TRBD1 for D (6 bases). This CDR3 contains 15 residues. V shed 0 bases and J shed 7 bases, with 16 bases lying between them. Germline V gives CDR1 SGHDT, CDR2 YYEEEE. CDR3 region: CASSLEGRGGGTQYF. CDR3 nucleotide sequence: TGTGCCAGCAGCTTGGAGGGTAGAGGGGGTGGGACCCAGTACTTC.

As to this clone: A junction boundary mismatches the germline segment, possibly from a read error. This sequence joins TRBV3-1 (or the pseudogene TRBV3-2) and TRBJ2-5, with D uncertain. The V gene's germline CDR1 is LGHDT and CDR2 YNNKEL (reference sequence). This CDR3 region has 14 residues. In DNA form, the CDR3 reads TGTGCCAGCGGCCAGACGGCGAAAGGGGAGACCCAGTACTTC. Translating gives CASGQTAKGETQYF.

The chain couples TRBV10-3 to TRBJ2-1; D remains unclear. The CDR3 is made up of 17 amino acids. The germline gives CDR1 ENHRY, CDR2 SYGVKD. With 7 bases removed from V and 4 bases from J, the gap between germline ends came to 23 bases. The CDR3: CAIKIGVGSQGYNEQFF. Here the CDR3 DNA reads TGTGCCATCAAAATTGGAGTAGGCAGTCAAGGGTACAATGAGCAGTTCTTC.

J is TRBJ1-2 and V is TRBV7-2; D is perhaps TRBD1 (5 bases). The CDR3 is 15 amino acids. V lost 1 base and J lost 3, with 12 bases in between. Germline V gene sequence: CDR1 SGHTA, CDR2 FQGNSA. The CDR3 spells CASSLVAGRDYGYTF. CDR3 nucleotides: TGTGCCAGCAGCTTAGTGGCAGGGAGGGACTATGGCTACACCTTC.

The rearrangement joins TRBV29-1 to TRBJ2-5; 7 positions agree with TRBD2. The germline CDR1 and CDR2 sequences are SQVTM and ANQGSEA. The CDR3 has 15 amino acids. After removal of 4 bases from V and 5 bases from J, the junction contained 13 bases not matched to a gene. The DNA for the CDR3 is TGCAGCGTTGTGGGGGTGGGAGGGCAGTCGGAGACCCAGTACTTC. Protein: CSVVGVGGQSETQYF.

This chain uses TRBV7-3 with TRBJ1-1; D is uncertain. The CDR3 has 13 residues. V gave up 4 bases and J gave up 5 bases, with 11 bases separating them. CDR1 SGHTA and CDR2 FQGTGA come from the germline V gene. The CDR3 loop reads CASSWAGRTEAFF. The CDR3 DNA is TGTGCCAGCAGCTGGGCAGGAAGGACTGAAGCTTTCTTT.

The J gene is TRBJ1-2, the V gene TRBV19; D remains ambiguous. CDR1 LNHDA and CDR2 SQIVND come from the germline V gene (reference sequence). The V and J ends lost 4 bases and 3 bases respectively, with 6 bases between them. The CDR3 loop spans 12 amino acids. CDR3 sequence (DNA): TGTGCCAGTAGTAGGGCGGACTATGGCTACACCTTC. It codes for CASSRADYGYTF.

V is TRBV4-1 and J is TRBJ1-5; unclear D gene. In germline, CDR1 is MGHRA, CDR2 YSYEKL. This CDR3 contains 15 residues. The V gene lost 0 bases and the J gene lost 6 bases, with 12 bases spanning the gap. The CDR3 loop is CASSQDGGTLQPQHF. The DNA of the CDR3 is TGCGCCAGCAGCCAAGATGGAGGAACCCTTCAGCCCCAGCATTTT.

The genes are TRBV28 and TRBJ2-1; D gene unclear. CDR1 and CDR2 (germline): MDHEN, SYDVKM. The CDR3 has 16 residues. The V end lost 2 bases, the J end lost 5 bases, and 16 bases lay between the germline ends. Here the CDR3 reads CASSLVVVDLHNEQFF. The CDR3 DNA is TGTGCCAGCAGTTTAGTCGTAGTGGACCTACACAATGAGCAGTTCTTC. Using reference TRBV28 and TRBJ2-1 for the parts outside the CDR3, the full variable domain is DVKVTQSSRYLVKRTGEKVFLECVQDMDHENMFWYRQDPGLGLRLIYFSYDVKMKEKGDIPEGYSVSREKKERFSLILESASTNQTSMYLCASSLVVVDLHNEQFFGPGTRLTVL.

The sample holds a few counts of this clone. This chain uses TRBV6-2 or TRBV6-3 with TRBJ2-7, with TRBD2 matching over 7 bases. Germline V CDR1 and CDR2: MNHEY, SVGEGT. The CDR3 is 17 amino acids. After removal of 4 bases from V and 3 bases from J, the junction contained 15 bases not matched to a gene. CDR3 coding DNA: TGTGCCAGCAGTTCCCTCGGGGGAAGCGGGACTCTCTACGAGCAGTACTTC. Protein sequence: CASSSLGGSGTLYEQYF.

The rearrangement uses TRBV12-5 and TRBJ2-1; D remains ambiguous. Germline V lookup: CDR1 LGHNT, CDR2 FRNRAP. The germline V and J ends were trimmed by 2 bases and 5 bases, with 4 bases remaining between them. This CDR3 region has 12 residues. The CDR3 DNA follows: TGTGCTAGTGGTTTGCAGAACAATGAGCAGTTCTTC. It translates to CASGLQNNEQFF.

The chain uses TRBV3-1 (or the pseudogene TRBV3-2) and TRBJ2-7; TRBD2 matches at 10 bases. Germline V lookup: CDR1 LGHDT, CDR2 YNNKEL (reference sequence). The CDR3 totals 14 residues. Losses at the gene ends were 5 bases for V and 6 bases for J; bases not matched to a gene: 7. The CDR3 loop reads CASSVAGGVPEQYF. CDR3 nucleotides: TGTGCCAGCAGCGTAGCGGGGGGTGTCCCCGAGCAGTACTTC.

The V and J genes are TRBV6-2 or TRBV6-3 and TRBJ1-1; D unclear. The CDR3 covers 18 residues. The germline gives CDR1 MNHEY, CDR2 SVGEGT. The ends were cut back, 1 base at V and 4 bases at J, with 22 bases in the middle. DNA for the CDR3: TGTGCCAGCAGTTACTACTTCCCCCCGGCAACCCGGGGCACTGAAGCTTTCTTT. Translating it yields CASSYYFPPATRGTEAFF.

The rearrangement joins TRBV9 to TRBJ2-7; 13 bases are shared with TRBD2. The CDR3 extends over 17 amino acids. The V segment lost 0 bases and the J segment 7 bases; nucleotides outside the gene matches: 10. Germline-derived CDR1 and CDR2 are SGDLS and YYNGEE. The CDR3 DNA sequence: TGTGCCAGCAGCGTAGGACTAGCGGGGGGCCCTCAGAATGAGCAGTACTTC. Translating gives CASSVGLAGGPQNEQYF.

The CDR3: CASTPMGLARGGNEQFF. For the CDR3, the DNA is TGTGCCAGTACCCCGATGGGACTAGCCCGAGGCGGGAATGAGCAGTTCTTC. This rearrangement joins TRBV19 to TRBJ2-1; 9 bases map to TRBD2. Germline V gene data show CDR1 as LNHDA and CDR2 as SQIVND (reference sequence). Trimming took 7 bases from V and 7 from J; bases not matched to a gene: 17. The CDR3 is 17 amino acids.

The chain links TRBV28 to TRBJ1-1; no clear D gene. Germline V gene lookup returns CDR1 MDHEN and CDR2 SYDVKM. The CDR3 loop spans 12 amino acids. V was clipped by 10 bases and J by 1 base, with 10 bases between them. Here the CDR3 DNA reads TGTGCCACCGACCGCAGGAACACTGAAGCTTTCTTT. This encodes CATDRRNTEAFF.